The next 29 T cell receptor beta chains were all read from a single sample in a study of T cell clones after liver transplantation. Sequenced by immunoSEQ multiplex PCR; TCRdb stores in-frame clones only, minus some. Of around 120,000 clones listed, around nine tenths are singletons. The material sequenced was CD4+ T cells from blood, taken 12 months after liver transplant. These receptor sequences come from a human patient who received a liver transplant. Some T cells may be the graft donor's.

V usage is TRBV7-9 and J usage is TRBJ2-2, with 7 nucleotides matching TRBD2. Trimming at V came to 5 bases and at J to 4 bases, leaving 4 bases not matched to a gene. CDR3 length equals 14 residues. Germline assignment: CDR1 SEHNR and CDR2 FQNEAQ (reference sequence). Here the CDR3 reads CASSPGLGTGELFF. The CDR3 DNA follows: TGTGCCAGCAGCCCAGGACTAGGCACCGGGGAGCTGTTTTTT.

This chain joins TRBV10-3 and TRBJ2-7; D possibly corresponds to TRBD1 (5 bases). Trimming pared 6 bases from V and 0 bases from J, leaving 21 bases between. Per germline, CDR1 ENHRY and CDR2 SYGVKD. The CDR3 contains 17 residues. The CDR3: CAIRRTPYPLSSYEQYF. CDR3 sequence (DNA): TGTGCCATCAGGAGGACACCCTACCCCTTGAGCTCCTACGAGCAGTACTTC.

This clone appeared a few times. This chain connects TRBV18 to TRBJ1-1; D is uncertain. Germline lookup yields CDR1 KGHSH and CDR2 LQKENI. Trimming left V 6 bases short and J 4 bases short, with 15 bases between. CDR3 length: 14 residues. This CDR3 reads CASSPGGVGTEAFF. In DNA form, the CDR3 reads TGTGCCAGCTCTCCCGGTGGGGTCGGCACTGAAGCTTTCTTT. Using reference TRBV18 and TRBJ1-1 for the parts outside the CDR3, the full variable domain is NAGVMQNPRHLVRRRGQEARLRCSPMKGHSHVYWYRQLPEEGLKFMVYLQKENIIDESGMPKERFSAEFPKEGPSILRIQQVVRGDSAAYFCASSPGGVGTEAFFGQGTRLTVV.

The chain recombines TRBV19 with TRBJ1-3; possibly TRBD1 for D (5 bases). The CDR3 consists of 15 residues. CDR1 and CDR2 from the germline V gene are LNHDA and SQIVND (reference sequence). V lost 9 bases and J lost 4, with 19 bases in between. CDR3 sequence reads: CASSPSGGVGNTIYF. The CDR3 coding sequence is TGTGCCAGCAGTCCCTCCGGGGGGGTAGGAAACACCATATATTTT. Full variable domain (rest looked up from reference TRBV19 and TRBJ1-3): DGGITQSPKYLFRKEGQNVTLSCEQNLNHDAMYWYRQDPGQGLRLIYYSQIVNDFQKGDIAEGYSVSREKKESFPLTVTSAQKNPTAFYLCASSPSGGVGNTIYFGEGSWLTVV.

J is TRBJ2-5 and V is TRBV7-2, with 9 bases matching TRBD1. Germline CDR1 SGHTA, CDR2 FQGNSA. The V gene end was trimmed by 4 bases and the J gene end by 4 bases; junction bases not matched to a gene: 4. CDR3 length: 14 residues. The CDR3 reads CASSSTGGAETQYF. The CDR3 nucleotides are TGTGCCAGCAGCTCGACAGGGGGAGCAGAGACCCAGTACTTC.

V and J are TRBV30 and TRBJ1-2, with 7 bases aligning to TRBD1. CDR3 length: 12 residues. The germline V gene has CDR1 GTSNPN and CDR2 SVGIG (reference sequence). Trimming at V came to 3 bases and at J to 5 bases, leaving 3 bases not matched to a gene. In DNA, the CDR3 is TGTGCCTGGAGGGGACAGACGTATGGCTACACCTTC. Amino acids: CAWRGQTYGYTF.

The CDR3 nucleotides are TGCGCCAGCAGCCAAGATATCCCCGGGACAGGGGGCATCAGGAGCTCCTACGAGCAGTACTTC. Protein sequence: CASSQDIPGTGGIRSSYEQYF. This rearrangement joins TRBV4-3 to TRBJ2-7, with 12 bases fitting TRBD1. The length of the CDR3 is 21 residues. CDR1 and CDR2 from the germline V gene are LGHNA and YSLEER. Trimming at V came to 0 bases and at J to 0 bases, leaving 15 bases not matched to a gene.

The V gene is TRBV28, the J gene TRBJ1-3; D gene uncertain. The ends were cut back, 5 bases at V and 0 bases at J, with 11 bases in the middle. CDR1 MDHEN and CDR2 SYDVKM come from the germline V gene. The CDR3 sequence is 15 residues long. The CDR3 loop is CASSPGIDSGNTIYF. CDR3 coding DNA: TGTGCCAGCAGTCCCGGGATCGACTCTGGAAACACCATATATTTT.

The rearrangement uses TRBV7-9 and TRBJ1-2, with 10 bases fitting TRBD1. The CDR3 is 16 amino acids. Germline loops: CDR1 SEHNR, CDR2 FQNEAQ (reference sequence). V lost 5 bases and J lost 8; bases outside the gene matches: 14. The CDR3 DNA reads as TGTGCCAGCAGCACCGGGACAGGGGTGGTAGGATCAGGCTACACCTTC. Amino acid sequence: CASSTGTGVVGSGYTF.

To note about this clone: The same CDR3 also results from other DNA sequences found in this sample. The chain links TRBV10-1 to TRBJ2-2; D unclear. The germline V gene encodes CDR1 WNHNN and CDR2 SYGVQD (reference sequence). The CDR3 covers 13 residues. Trimming took 4 bases from V and 4 from J, leaving 7 bases between them. The CDR3 nucleotides read TGCGCCAGCAGTGGCGGCGGCACCGGGGAGCTGTTTTTT. This sequence encodes CASSGGGTGELFF.

The chain employs TRBV13 and TRBJ1-1; tentative D call: TRBD1 (5 bases). This CDR3 is 15 amino acids long. Germline values: CDR1 PRHDT, CDR2 FYEKMQ (reference sequence). V was shortened by 2 bases and J by 3 bases, with 13 bases between the two germline ends. The CDR3: CASSLRDLLDTEAFF. Written as DNA, the CDR3 is TGTGCCAGCAGCTTACGGGACTTGCTGGACACTGAAGCTTTCTTT. Supplemented by reference TRBV13 and TRBJ1-1, the full variable domain reads AAGVIQSPRHLIKEKRETATLKCYPIPRHDTVYWYQQGPGQDPQFLISFYEKMQSDKGSIPDRFSAQQFSDYHSELNMSSLELGDSALYFCASSLRDLLDTEAFFGQGTRLTVV.

V and J are TRBV7-9 and TRBJ1-1, with TRBD1 as a possible D gene (5 bases). CDR3 length: 13 amino acids. From germline, CDR1 is SEHNR and CDR2 FQNEAQ (reference sequence). V dropped 5 bases and J dropped 7 bases, with 14 bases sitting between them. CDR3: CASSTQQDSEAFF. CDR3 DNA sequence: TGTGCCAGCAGCACACAACAGGATAGTGAAGCTTTCTTT.

J is TRBJ2-3 and V is TRBV18, with D tentatively TRBD1 (5 bases). Germline CDR1 reads KGHSH; CDR2 reads LQKENI. The CDR3 runs 14 residues. V shed 4 bases and J shed 5 bases, with 13 bases lying between them. In DNA form, the CDR3 reads TGTGCCAGCTCACTAGGGGCCATTGGAGATACGCAGTATTTT. This encodes CASSLGAIGDTQYF.

The J gene is TRBJ1-2, the V gene TRBV28; 7 bases fit TRBD1. Germline trimming cut 4 bases from V and 3 bases from J; bases unmatched to any gene: 2. The CDR3 is 13 residues long. Germline V CDR1 and CDR2: MDHEN, SYDVKM. The CDR3 spells CASSSGQYYGYTF. The CDR3 DNA is TGTGCCAGCAGTTCGGGACAGTACTATGGCTACACCTTC.

The chain links TRBV6-1 to TRBJ1-1; D call uncertain. This CDR3 is 13 amino acids long. Trimming left V 3 bases short and J 3 bases short, with 8 bases between. Germline values: CDR1 MNHNS, CDR2 SASEGT. CDR3 coding DNA: TGTGCCAGCAGTGATCATCGGGACACTGAAGCTTTCTTT. It codes for CASSDHRDTEAFF.

The CDR3 region has the DNA TGTGCCAGTAGCCCGGTTCTCTCTGGGGCCAACGTCCTGACTTTC. Protein product: CASSPVLSGANVLTF. V gene TRBV19 combines with J gene TRBJ2-6, with D unresolved. This CDR3 is built from 15 residues. Germline CDR1 and CDR2: LNHDA and SQIVND (reference sequence). Trimming pared 6 bases from V and 0 bases from J, leaving 9 bases between.

This clone was seen a single time. The chain joins TRBV11-2 to TRBJ1-5; D call uncertain. CDR1 is SGHAT and CDR2 is FQNNGV in the germline V gene. V shed 1 base and J shed 3 bases, with 7 bases lying between them. This CDR3 region has 14 residues. The chain's CDR3 is CASSLVTANQPQHF. DNA of the CDR3: TGTGCCAGCAGCTTAGTCACGGCCAATCAGCCCCAGCATTTT. The entire variable domain, with the rest obtained from reference TRBV11-2 and TRBJ1-5, is as follows: EAGVAQSPRYKIIEKRQSVAFWCNPISGHATLYWYQQILGQGPKLLIQFQNNGVVDDSQLPKDRFSAERLKGVDSTLKIQPAKLEDSAVYLCASSLVTANQPQHFGDGTRLSIL.

This rearrangement joins TRBV7-8 to TRBJ2-5; D perhaps matches TRBD1 (6 bases). From germline, CDR1 is SGHVS and CDR2 FQNEAQ. V was clipped by 5 bases and J by 4 bases, with 14 bases between them. The CDR3 runs to 14 residues. CDR3 nucleotides: TGTGCCAGCAGCACCCGGACAGTTGGAGAGACCCAGTACTTC. It codes for CASSTRTVGETQYF. The whole variable domain, remainder taken from reference TRBV7-8 and TRBJ2-5, is GAGVSQSPRYKVAKRGQDVALRCDPISGHVSLFWYQQALGQGPEFLTYFQNEAQLDKSGLPSDRFFAERPEGSVSTLKIQRTQQEDSAVYLCASSTRTVGETQYFGPGTRLLVL.

The chain carries TRBV23-1 and TRBJ2-3; D could derive from TRBD1 or TRBD2 (5 bases each). TRBV23-1 is an ORF for which the function is uncertain. V lost 3 bases, J lost 3 bases, and 13 bases lay in between. The CDR3 runs to 15 residues. The CDR3 is CASSQGVYGTDTQYF. The CDR3 coding sequence is TGCGCCAGCAGTCAGGGGGTATATGGGACAGATACGCAGTATTTT.

The V gene is TRBV28, the J gene TRBJ1-2; 7 nucleotides agree with TRBD1. V lost 5 bases and J lost 5; bases outside the gene matches: 11. The CDR3 spans 15 residues. CDR1 is MDHEN, CDR2 SYDVKM, per germline. CDR3 nucleotides: TGTGCCAGCAGTGCACCGGCAGGGGGGGATTATGGCTACACCTTC. Translating it yields CASSAPAGGDYGYTF.

V usage is TRBV5-6 and J usage is TRBJ2-7, with a tentative D call TRBD1 (6 bases). Trimming took 5 bases from V and 1 from J, leaving 13 bases between them. From germline, CDR1 is SGHDT and CDR2 YYEEEE. The CDR3 runs to 14 residues. The chain's CDR3 is CASRARGISYEQYF. CDR3 in DNA: TGTGCCAGCAGAGCCAGGGGTATATCCTACGAGCAGTACTTC. The full variable domain, with the rest looked up from reference TRBV5-6 and TRBJ2-7, is DAGVTQSPTHLIKTRGQQVTLRCSPKSGHDTVSWYQQALGQGPQFIFQYYEEEERQRGNFPDRFSGHQFPNYSSELNVNALLLGDSALYLCASRARGISYEQYFGPGTRLTVT.

This chain joins TRBV5-3 and TRBJ1-4, with 9 bases that match TRBD1. TRBV5-3 is annotated as an ORF whose role is uncertain. There are 17 residues in the CDR3. V was clipped by 4 bases and J by 3 bases; unmatched bases: 10. CDR3 loop: CARSGRDREHSNEKLFF. The CDR3 nucleotides read TGTGCCAGAAGCGGCCGGGACAGGGAGCATTCTAATGAAAAACTGTTTTTT.

The rearrangement links TRBV5-1 to TRBJ2-5; D is ambiguous. Germline V lookup: CDR1 SGHRS, CDR2 YFSETQ. V was cut by 4 bases and J by 0 bases, with 4 bases left in between. The CDR3 consists of 12 residues. The chain's CDR3 is CASSLYQETQYF. CDR3 nucleotides: TGCGCCAGCAGCCTGTACCAAGAGACCCAGTACTTC.

The J gene is TRBJ2-3, the V gene TRBV27, with 10 positions matching TRBD2. The CDR3 extends over 15 amino acids. V lost 6 bases and J lost 5; bases outside the gene matches: 8. CDR1 is MNHEY, CDR2 SMNVEV, per germline (reference sequence). CDR3 in DNA: TGTGCCAGCAGCATAGCGGGAGGATTTGTAGATACGCAGTATTTT. Translation gives CASSIAGGFVDTQYF.

This chain links TRBV4-2 with TRBJ1-2; tentative D call: TRBD1 (5 bases). Germline CDR1 reads LGHNA; CDR2 reads YNFKEQ. V shed 0 bases and J shed 4 bases, with 9 bases lying between them. The CDR3 consists of 14 residues. The CDR3 DNA follows: TGTGCCAGCAGCCAAGAAGGGGCCGGCTATGGCTACACCTTC. It encodes CASSQEGAGYGYTF.

The chain is built from TRBV5-4 and TRBJ2-5; the D call may be TRBD1 or TRBD2 (5 bases each). The CDR3 covers 14 residues. Germline V gene sequence: CDR1 SGHNT, CDR2 YYREEE (reference sequence). With 2 bases removed from V and 5 bases from J, the gap between germline ends came to 13 bases. CDR3 protein: CASSLRGVEETQYF. In DNA form, the CDR3 reads TGTGCCAGCAGCTTACGGGGCGTGGAGGAGACCCAGTACTTC.

The chain employs TRBV6-1 and TRBJ1-1; D remains unclear. From germline, CDR1 is MNHNS and CDR2 SASEGT. The CDR3 is made up of 15 amino acids. The ends were cut back, 3 bases at V and 6 bases at J, with 17 bases in the middle. The CDR3 protein is CASSESFEGFSEAFF. CDR3 in DNA: TGTGCCAGCAGTGAGAGCTTCGAGGGATTTTCTGAAGCTTTCTTT.

This clone was recorded only once. The chain employs TRBV25-1 and TRBJ2-1; D is undetermined. The V gene lost 7 bases and the J gene lost 7 bases, with 14 bases spanning the gap. This CDR3 has 13 residues. The V gene's germline CDR1 is MGHDK and CDR2 SYGVNS. The CDR3 region has the DNA TGTGCCAGCAAAGGTGAACTCGGAAATGAGCAGTTCTTC. Residues: CASKGELGNEQFF. The whole variable domain, filled in from reference TRBV25-1 and TRBJ2-1, reads EADIYQTPRYLVIGTGKKITLECSQTMGHDKMYWYQQDPGMELHLIHYSYGVNSTEKGDLSSESTVSRIRTEHFPLTLESARPSHTSQYLCASKGELGNEQFFGPGTRLTVL.

The chain joins TRBV4-2 to TRBJ2-3, with D perhaps given as TRBD1 or TRBD2 (6 bases each). Per germline, CDR1 LGHNA and CDR2 YNFKEQ. Trimming removed 5 bases from V and 0 bases from J, with 12 bases in between. The CDR3 sequence is 15 residues long. CDR3 sequence (DNA): TGTGCCAGCAGCGACGAGGGGGGTAGCACAGATACGCAGTATTTT. Translating gives CASSDEGGSTDTQYF.